This entry concerns a single TCR beta chain. The target antigen is unknown. The repertoire was sequenced with immunoSEQ multiplex PCR; TCRdb's copy has only in-frame clones and lacks some. The table has roughly 38,000 clones, around 86% seen once; the top ten hold approximately 3.6%. The data were obtained in a study of T cells in localized non-small cell lung cancer. Points from the study as a whole: In adjacent lung appeared a median about 58 of the top 100 tumor clones. Blood T cell density predicted longer survival; adjacent-lung clonality, shorter. In uninvolved adjacent lung, T cell clonality reached its highest value, exceeding tumor. Heterogeneity cannot be ruled out, as sequencing used one tumor region only.

This CDR3 spans 13 amino acids. The V end lost 8 bases, the J end lost 0 bases, and 10 bases lay between the germline ends. Germline V gene sequence: CDR1 SNHLY, CDR2 FYNNEI. The chain has TRBV2 and TRBJ1-2, with D unclear. This TCR came from a man aged 18 to 55 with stage I lung adenocarcinoma. The sequencing here drew on peripheral blood, taken before any cancer treatment. The CDR3 reads CASEAPSNYGYTF. The CDR3 nucleotides read TGTGCCAGCGAAGCACCGTCTAACTATGGCTACACCTTC.